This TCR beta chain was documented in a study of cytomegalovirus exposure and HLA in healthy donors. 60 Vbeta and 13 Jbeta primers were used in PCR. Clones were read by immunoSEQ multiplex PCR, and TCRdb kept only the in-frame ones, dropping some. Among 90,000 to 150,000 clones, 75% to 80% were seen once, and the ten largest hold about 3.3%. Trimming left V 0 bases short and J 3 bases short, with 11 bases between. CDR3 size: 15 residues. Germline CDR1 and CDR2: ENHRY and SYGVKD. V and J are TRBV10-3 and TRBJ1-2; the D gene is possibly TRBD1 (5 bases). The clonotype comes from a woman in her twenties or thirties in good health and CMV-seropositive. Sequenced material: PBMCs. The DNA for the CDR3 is TGTGCCATCAGTGAGTCGAATCAGGGTGACTATGGCTACACCTTC. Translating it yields CAISESNQGDYGYTF.